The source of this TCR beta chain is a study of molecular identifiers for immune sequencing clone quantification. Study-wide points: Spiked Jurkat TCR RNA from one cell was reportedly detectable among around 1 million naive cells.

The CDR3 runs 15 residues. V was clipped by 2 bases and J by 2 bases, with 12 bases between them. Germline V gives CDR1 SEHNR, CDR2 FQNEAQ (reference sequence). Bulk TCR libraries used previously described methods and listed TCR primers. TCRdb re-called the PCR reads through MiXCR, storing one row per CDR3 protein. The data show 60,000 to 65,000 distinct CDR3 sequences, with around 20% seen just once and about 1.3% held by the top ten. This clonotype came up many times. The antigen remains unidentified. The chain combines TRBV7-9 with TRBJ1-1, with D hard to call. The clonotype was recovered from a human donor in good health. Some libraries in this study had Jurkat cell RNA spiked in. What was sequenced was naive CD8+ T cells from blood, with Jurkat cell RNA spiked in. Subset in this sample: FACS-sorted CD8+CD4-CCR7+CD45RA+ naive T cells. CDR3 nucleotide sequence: TGTGCCAGCAGCTTATCGGACTATATTAACACTGAAGCTTTCTTT. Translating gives CASSLSDYINTEAFF.